The rows below give T cell receptor beta chains drawn from one sample of a study of CD8 T cells in ankylosing spondylitis. TCRdb used MiXCR to reprocess the 5' RACE reads, holding one entry per CDR3 protein. The sample contains roughly 490,000 distinct CDR3 sequences, approximately 5.3% of which appear only once. The source material was blood, either unsorted or a sorted T cell fraction (not recorded which). The source is a male donor with ankylosing spondylitis. The CDR3 runs from the conserved cysteine through the conserved F or W. A D gene is named only where the DNA matches it firmly. Not all rows give a size; the values are once, few, many and, for expanded clones, a class.

abundance: many
j_gene: TRBJ1-2
d_gene: NA
v_gene: TRBV28
CDR3aa: CASSTGAYGNYGYTF
CDR3nt: TGTGCCAGCAGCACCGGAGCCTACGGGAACTATGGCTACACCTTC

abundance: many
j_gene: TRBJ2-6
d_gene: NA
v_gene: TRBV20-1
CDR3aa: CSASKQGGANVLTF
CDR3nt: TGCAGTGCTAGTAAGCAGGGGGGGGCCAACGTCCTGACTTTC

abundance: many
j_gene: TRBJ2-3
d_gene: NA
v_gene: TRBV20-1
CDR3aa: CSAPLGPWSDTQYF
CDR3nt: TGCAGTGCTCCTTTGGGCCCCTGGTCAGATACGCAGTATTTT

abundance: NA
j_gene: TRBJ2-1
d_gene: NA
v_gene: TRBV5-1
CDR3aa: CASSDGTPYNEQFF
CDR3nt: TGCGCCAGCAGCGACGGGACACCGTACAATGAGCAGTTCTTC

abundance: many
j_gene: TRBJ2-1
d_gene: TRBD1
v_gene: TRBV7-9
CDR3aa: CASSSGQGAYNEQFF
CDR3nt: TGTGCCAGCAGCTCCGGACAGGGGGCCTACAATGAGCAGTTCTTC

abundance: many
j_gene: TRBJ1-4
d_gene: NA
v_gene: TRBV6-1
CDR3aa: CASSKRLSNEKLFF
CDR3nt: TGTGCCAGCAGTAAACGACTGAGCAATGAAAAACTGTTTTTT

abundance: many
j_gene: TRBJ2-3
d_gene: NA
v_gene: TRBV29-1
CDR3aa: CSEKVGDTQYF
CDR3nt: TGCAGCGAGAAAGTGGGAGATACGCAGTATTTT

abundance: many
j_gene: TRBJ2-7
d_gene: NA
v_gene: TRBV7-9
CDR3aa: CASSPGPSPEQYF
CDR3nt: TGTGCCAGCAGCCCGGGACCCTCCCCCGAGCAGTACTTC

abundance: many
j_gene: TRBJ1-6
d_gene: TRBD1
v_gene: TRBV18
CDR3aa: CASSSGRTGRNSPLHF
CDR3nt: TGTGCCAGCTCATCAGGGCGGACAGGGAGAAACTCACCCCTCCACTTT

abundance: many
j_gene: TRBJ1-2
d_gene: NA
v_gene: TRBV4-3
CDR3aa: CASSQQPKGRGGGYTF
CDR3nt: TGCGCCAGCAGCCAACAACCAAAGGGCAGGGGAGGCGGCTACACCTTC

abundance: many
j_gene: TRBJ2-3
d_gene: NA
v_gene: TRBV20-1
CDR3aa: CSARSPASDTDTQYF
CDR3nt: TGCAGTGCTAGAAGCCCCGCGTCCGACACAGATACGCAGTATTTT

abundance: few
j_gene: TRBJ2-2
d_gene: NA
v_gene: TRBV7-9
CDR3aa: CASTQIPRGWNTGELFF
CDR3nt: TGTGCCAGCACCCAAATCCCCAGGGGTTGGAACACCGGGGAGCTGTTTTTT

abundance: NA
j_gene: TRBJ2-7
d_gene: TRBD2
v_gene: TRBV20-1
CDR3aa: CSDREGLAAAEQYF
CDR3nt: TGCAGTGATAGAGAGGGACTAGCGGCAGCCGAGCAGTACTTC

abundance: many
j_gene: TRBJ1-1
d_gene: NA
v_gene: TRBV5-1
CDR3aa: CASSWVDNTEAFF
CDR3nt: TGCGCCAGCAGCTGGGTTGACAACACTGAAGCTTTCTTT

abundance: many
j_gene: TRBJ2-2
d_gene: NA
v_gene: TRBV10-3
CDR3aa: CAAQGGITGELFF
CDR3nt: TGTGCCGCACAAGGTGGTATCACCGGGGAGCTGTTTTTT

abundance: many
j_gene: TRBJ2-3
d_gene: TRBD1
v_gene: TRBV5-1
CDR3aa: CASSRGQGLDTQYF
CDR3nt: TGCGCCAGCAGCCGTGGACAGGGCTTAGATACGCAGTATTTT

abundance: many
j_gene: TRBJ2-5
d_gene: NA
v_gene: TRBV9
CDR3aa: CASSSEDWQETQYF
CDR3nt: TGTGCCAGCAGCTCCGAGGACTGGCAAGAGACCCAGTACTTC

abundance: NA
j_gene: TRBJ2-1
d_gene: NA
v_gene: TRBV7-6
CDR3aa: CASSLVGENSFEQFF
CDR3nt: TGTGCCAGCAGCTTAGTAGGGGAGAATAGTTTTGAGCAGTTCTTC

abundance: NA
j_gene: TRBJ1-1
d_gene: NA
v_gene: TRBV30
CDR3aa: CAWSPDSYTEAFF
CDR3nt: TGTGCCTGGAGTCCTGACAGCTACACTGAAGCTTTCTTT

abundance: many
j_gene: TRBJ1-5
d_gene: NA
v_gene: TRBV4-2
CDR3aa: CASQQGPNQPQHF
CDR3nt: TGTGCCAGTCAACAGGGACCTAATCAGCCCCAGCATTTT

abundance: few
j_gene: TRBJ2-2
d_gene: TRBD1
v_gene: TRBV20-1
CDR3aa: CSARGMDRANTGELFF
CDR3nt: TGCAGTGCTAGGGGAATGGACAGGGCGAACACCGGGGAGCTGTTTTTT

abundance: many
j_gene: TRBJ2-2
d_gene: NA
v_gene: TRBV10-3
CDR3aa: CAISDWATNTGELFF
CDR3nt: TGTGCCATCAGTGATTGGGCGACTAACACCGGGGAGCTGTTTTTT

abundance: many
j_gene: TRBJ2-3
d_gene: NA
v_gene: TRBV10-1
CDR3aa: CASSEAQDGTDTQYF
CDR3nt: TGCGCCAGCAGTGAGGCCCAGGACGGCACAGATACGCAGTATTTT

abundance: NA
j_gene: TRBJ2-2
d_gene: TRBD1
v_gene: TRBV20-1
CDR3aa: CTLRDRRTGELFF
CDR3nt: TGCACCCTAAGGGACAGGCGCACCGGGGAGCTGTTTTTT

abundance: NA
j_gene: TRBJ2-5
d_gene: NA
v_gene: TRBV5-1
CDR3aa: CASSLAPAGETQYF
CDR3nt: TGCGCCAGCAGCTTGGCTCCAGCTGGAGAGACCCAGTACTTC

abundance: many
j_gene: TRBJ1-1
d_gene: TRBD1
v_gene: TRBV28
CDR3aa: CASSLIQINRDRGWAFF
CDR3nt: TGTGCCAGCAGTTTAATCCAGATAAACCGGGACAGGGGATGGGCTTTCTTT

abundance: many
j_gene: TRBJ2-1
d_gene: TRBD2
v_gene: TRBV20-1
CDR3aa: CSAHTPGLSSNEQFF
CDR3nt: TGCAGTGCTCACACCCCGGGACTATCTTCCAATGAGCAGTTCTTC

abundance: many
j_gene: TRBJ1-1
d_gene: NA
v_gene: TRBV29-1
CDR3aa: CSVGMNTEAFF
CDR3nt: TGCAGCGTTGGGATGAACACTGAAGCTTTCTTT

abundance: many
j_gene: TRBJ2-1
d_gene: TRBD2
v_gene: TRBV3-1
CDR3aa: CASQGLAGTYNEQFF
CDR3nt: TGTGCCAGTCAGGGACTAGCGGGGACCTACAATGAGCAGTTCTTC

abundance: many
j_gene: TRBJ1-5
d_gene: NA
v_gene: TRBV7-2
CDR3aa: CASSSWTVGGQPQHF
CDR3nt: TGTGCCAGCAGCTCCTGGACGGTTGGTGGCCAGCCCCAGCATTTT

abundance: many
j_gene: TRBJ1-5
d_gene: NA
v_gene: TRBV4-2
CDR3aa: CASSQEDGPQHF
CDR3nt: TGTGCCAGCAGCCAAGAAGATGGGCCCCAGCATTTT

abundance: many
j_gene: TRBJ2-1
d_gene: NA
v_gene: TRBV7-3
CDR3aa: CASSWDHYYEQFF
CDR3nt: TGTGCCAGCAGCTGGGACCATTACTATGAGCAGTTCTTC

abundance: many
j_gene: TRBJ1-5
d_gene: NA
v_gene: TRBV5-1
CDR3aa: CASSYWGLNQPQHF
CDR3nt: TGCGCCAGCAGCTACTGGGGACTCAATCAGCCCCAGCATTTT